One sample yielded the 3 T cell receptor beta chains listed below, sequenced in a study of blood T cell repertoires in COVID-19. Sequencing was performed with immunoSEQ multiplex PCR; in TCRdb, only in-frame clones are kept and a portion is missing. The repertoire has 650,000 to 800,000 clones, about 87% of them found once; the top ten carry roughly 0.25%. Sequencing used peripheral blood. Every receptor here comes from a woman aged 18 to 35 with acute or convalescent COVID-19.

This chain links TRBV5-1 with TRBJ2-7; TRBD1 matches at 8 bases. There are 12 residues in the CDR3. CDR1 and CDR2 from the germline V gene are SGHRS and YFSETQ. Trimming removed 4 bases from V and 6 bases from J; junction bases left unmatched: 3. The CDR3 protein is CASSDRGGEQYF. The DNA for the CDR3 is TGCGCCAGCAGCGACAGGGGAGGCGAGCAGTACTTC.

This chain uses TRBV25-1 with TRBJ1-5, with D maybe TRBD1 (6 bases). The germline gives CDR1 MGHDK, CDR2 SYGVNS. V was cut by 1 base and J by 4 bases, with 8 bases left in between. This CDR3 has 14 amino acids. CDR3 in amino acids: CASSEWGQNQPQHF. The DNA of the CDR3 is TGTGCCAGCAGTGAATGGGGGCAGAATCAGCCCCAGCATTTT.

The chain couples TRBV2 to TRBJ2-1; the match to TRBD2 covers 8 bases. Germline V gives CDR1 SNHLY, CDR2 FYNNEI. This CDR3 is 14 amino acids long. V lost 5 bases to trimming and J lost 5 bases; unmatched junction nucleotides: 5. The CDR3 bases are TGTGCCAGCAGTCCTAGCGGGCCCCACAATGAGCAGTTCTTC. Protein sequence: CASSPSGPHNEQFF.